This T cell receptor (beta chain) was identified in a study of T cell responses to AZD1222 COVID-19 vaccine. Study-level points and caveats: Two AZD1222 administrations were followed by greater Spike-specific TCR breadth and depth. Only six AZD1222 recipients tested seropositive at baseline.

Per the germline V gene, CDR1 is SGDLS and CDR2 is YYNGEE. The V segment lost 2 bases and the J segment 0 bases; nucleotides outside the gene matches: 2. The CDR3 extends over 14 amino acids. A remark on this clone: Its cognate antigen is unknown.

Measured with immunoSEQ multiplex PCR; TCRdb has only the in-frame clones, and not every one. The table records 150,000 to 200,000 clones, approximately 87% of them present only once. The sequence derives from an adult in good health. This sequence joins TRBV9 and TRBJ2-7; TRBD1 aligns across 7 bases. The material was peripheral blood, obtained on day 0 of MenACWY control vaccination. CDR3 loop: CASSVGQSSYEQYF. The CDR3 bases are TGTGCCAGCAGCGTGGGACAGAGCTCCTACGAGCAGTACTTC.